This note documents a single T cell receptor beta chain sequence. Its antigen is unidentified. The data belong to a study of STAT5B mutations in CD4+ large granular lymphocyte leukemia. Study-wide background: Among healthy controls, a particular HLA allele went with more CDR3 'QG' motifs. Points from the study as a whole: Top patient clones used TRBV06 genes more often: 8/27 versus 2/35 in controls.

Clones were sequenced by immunoSEQ multiplex PCR, and TCRdb holds only the in-frame ones, with some missing. The sample shows tens of thousands of clones, 60% to 75% of them seen only once. Germline V lookup: CDR1 MNHEY, CDR2 SVGAGI. V gave up 6 bases and J gave up 2 bases, with 6 bases separating them. The CDR3 length is 12 residues. This chain connects TRBV6-5 to TRBJ2-3; the D is unclear. The sample consisted of CD4+ T cells from blood buffy coats. This sequence originates from a human donor in good health. The CDR3 region is CASRDYTDTQYF. The CDR3 DNA is TGTGCCAGCAGGGATTACACAGATACGCAGTATTTT.